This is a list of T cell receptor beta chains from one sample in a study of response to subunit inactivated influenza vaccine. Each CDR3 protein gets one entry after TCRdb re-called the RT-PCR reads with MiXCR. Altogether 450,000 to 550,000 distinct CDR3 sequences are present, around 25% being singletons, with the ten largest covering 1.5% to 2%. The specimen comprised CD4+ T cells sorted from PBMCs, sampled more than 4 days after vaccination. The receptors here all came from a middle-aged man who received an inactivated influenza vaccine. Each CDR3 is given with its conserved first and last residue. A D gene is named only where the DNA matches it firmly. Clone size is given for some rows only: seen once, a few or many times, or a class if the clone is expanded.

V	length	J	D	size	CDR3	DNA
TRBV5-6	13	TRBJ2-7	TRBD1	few	CASSSRGYYEQYF	TGTGCCAGCAGCTCCAGGGGGTACTACGAGCAGTACTTC
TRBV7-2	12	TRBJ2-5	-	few	CASSLPHETQYF	TGTGCCAGCAGCTTACCCCACGAGACCCAGTACTTC
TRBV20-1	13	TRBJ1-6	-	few	CSARDYTNSPLHF	TGCAGTGCTAGAGATTATACCAATTCACCCCTCCACTTT
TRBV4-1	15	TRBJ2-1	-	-	CASSQWSGFYNEQFF	TGCGCCAGCAGCCAATGGTCCGGTTTTTACAATGAGCAGTTCTTC
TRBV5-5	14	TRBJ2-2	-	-	CASSIQLDTGELFF	TGTGCCAGCAGCATCCAATTGGACACCGGGGAGCTGTTTTTT
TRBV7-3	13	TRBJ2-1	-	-	CASSLNTRNEQFF	TGTGCCAGCAGCTTAAACACTCGCAATGAGCAGTTCTTC
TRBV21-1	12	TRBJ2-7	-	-	CAPGQGSHEQYF	TGTGCCCCTGGACAGGGATCCCACGAGCAGTACTTC
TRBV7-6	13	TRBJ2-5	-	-	CASSWAIGETQYF	TGTGCCAGCAGCTGGGCGATTGGGGAGACCCAGTACTTC
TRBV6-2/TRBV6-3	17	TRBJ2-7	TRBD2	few	CASSFPGLAGAGYEQYF	TGTGCCAGCAGTTTCCCCGGACTAGCGGGAGCGGGCTACGAGCAGTACTTC
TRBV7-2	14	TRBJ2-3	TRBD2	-	CASSTSGATDTQYF	TGTGCCAGCAGTACTAGCGGGGCCACAGATACGCAGTATTTT
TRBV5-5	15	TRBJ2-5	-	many	CASSWPRTAQETQYF	TGTGCCAGCAGCTGGCCCAGGACAGCACAAGAGACCCAGTACTTC
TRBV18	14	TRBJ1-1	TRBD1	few	CASSPRQGTGEAFF	TGTGCCAGCTCACCGCGACAGGGAACGGGTGAAGCTTTCTTT
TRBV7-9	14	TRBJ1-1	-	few	CASSSTTRNTEAFF	TGTGCCAGCAGCTCTACCACCCGGAACACTGAAGCTTTCTTT
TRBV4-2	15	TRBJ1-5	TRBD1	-	CASSQGVQGASAQHF	TGTGCCAGTAGCCAAGGTGTACAGGGGGCTTCGGCCCAGCATTTT
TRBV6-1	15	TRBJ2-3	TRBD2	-	CASRRTSGGADTQYF	TGTGCCAGCAGACGTACTAGCGGGGGGGCAGATACGCAGTATTTT
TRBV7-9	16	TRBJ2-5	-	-	CASSLGGTRDQETQYF	TGTGCCAGCAGCTTAGGGGGGACACGGGACCAAGAGACCCAGTACTTC
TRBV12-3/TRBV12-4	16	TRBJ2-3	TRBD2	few	CASSLFSGGPTDTQYF	TGTGCCAGCAGTTTATTCTCGGGGGGGCCGACAGATACGCAGTATTTT
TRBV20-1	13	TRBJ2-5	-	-	CSARDSWGQTQYF	TGCAGTGCTAGAGATTCATGGGGTCAGACCCAGTACTTC
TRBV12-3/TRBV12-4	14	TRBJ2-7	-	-	CASSSMDNSYEQYF	TGTGCCAGCAGTTCCATGGACAACTCCTACGAGCAGTACTTC
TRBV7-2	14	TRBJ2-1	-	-	CASSFLQNYNEQFF	TGTGCCAGCAGCTTCTTACAGAACTACAATGAGCAGTTCTTC
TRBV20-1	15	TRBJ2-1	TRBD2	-	CSARGLAGPYNEQFF	TGCAGTGCTAGAGGCCTAGCGGGGCCCTACAATGAGCAGTTCTTC
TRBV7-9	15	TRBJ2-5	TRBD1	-	CASSERTGGRETQYF	TGTGCCAGCAGCGAAAGGACAGGGGGTAGAGAGACCCAGTACTTC
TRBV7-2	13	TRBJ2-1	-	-	CASSLELGDEQFF	TGTGCCAGCAGCTTAGAGTTGGGGGATGAGCAGTTCTTC
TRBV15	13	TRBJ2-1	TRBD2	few	CATSKKQRGEQFF	TGTGCCACCAGCAAAAAACAGCGGGGTGAGCAGTTCTTC
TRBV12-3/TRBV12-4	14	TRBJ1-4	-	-	CASSPPSLNEKLFF	TGTGCCAGCAGTCCCCCGAGCCTTAATGAAAAACTGTTTTTT
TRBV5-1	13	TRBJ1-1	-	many	CASSLRLNTEAFF	TGTGCCAGCAGCTTAAGGCTTAACACTGAAGCTTTCTTT
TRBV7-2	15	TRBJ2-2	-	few	CASSLRGFNTGELFF	TGTGCCAGCAGCTTACGAGGGTTCAACACCGGGGAGCTGTTTTTT
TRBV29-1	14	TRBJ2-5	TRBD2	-	CSGSRGGAYETQYF	TGCAGCGGATCCCGGGGGGGCGCGTATGAGACCCAGTACTTC
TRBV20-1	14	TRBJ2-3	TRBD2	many	CSARLAGSTDTQYF	TGCAGTGCAAGACTAGCGGGAAGCACAGATACGCAGTATTTT
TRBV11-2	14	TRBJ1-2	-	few	CASSLFIRGYGYTF	TGTGCCAGCAGCTTATTCATCAGGGGCTATGGCTACACCTTC
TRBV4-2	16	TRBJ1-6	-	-	CASSLEGDPRNSPLHF	TGTGCCAGCAGCCTCGAAGGTGACCCCCGAAATTCACCCCTCCACTTT
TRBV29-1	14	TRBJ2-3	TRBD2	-	CSVIIAGATDTQYF	TGCAGCGTTATTATAGCGGGAGCTACAGATACGCAGTATTTT
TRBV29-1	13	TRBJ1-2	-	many	CSVAEGYNYGYTF	TGCAGCGTCGCCGAGGGCTATAACTATGGCTACACCTTC
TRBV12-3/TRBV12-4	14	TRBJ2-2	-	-	CASKASANTGELFF	TGTGCCAGCAAGGCCAGCGCGAACACCGGGGAGCTGTTTTTT
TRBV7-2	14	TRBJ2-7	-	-	CASSWRQGRDEQYF	TGTGCCAGCAGCTGGCGGCAGGGTAGGGACGAGCAGTACTTC
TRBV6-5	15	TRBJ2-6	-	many	CASSYEMAGANVLTF	TGTGCCAGCAGTTATGAGATGGCTGGGGCCAACGTCCTGACTTTC
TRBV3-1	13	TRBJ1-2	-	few	CASTQEGFYGYTF	TGTGCCAGCACCCAGGAAGGCTTCTATGGCTACACCTTC
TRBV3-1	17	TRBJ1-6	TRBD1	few	CASSQDYSSGGGSPLHF	TGTGCCAGCAGCCAAGATTATTCGTCAGGGGGTGGTTCACCCCTCCACTTT
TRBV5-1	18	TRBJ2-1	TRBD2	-	CASSQGLAGGLPDNEQFF	TGCGCCAGCAGCCAGGGACTAGCGGGGGGACTCCCTGACAATGAGCAGTTCTTC
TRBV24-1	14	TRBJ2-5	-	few	CATSDQAGLETQYF	TGTGCCACCAGTGATCAAGCAGGGCTGGAGACCCAGTACTTC
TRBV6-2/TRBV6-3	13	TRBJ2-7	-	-	CASSYGGVYEQYF	TGTGCCAGCAGTTACGGAGGAGTCTACGAGCAGTACTTC
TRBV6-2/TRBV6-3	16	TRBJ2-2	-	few	CASRSPGGAGTGELFF	TGTGCCAGCAGATCTCCGGGGGGCGCGGGGACCGGGGAGCTGTTTTTT
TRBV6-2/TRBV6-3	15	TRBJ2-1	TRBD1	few	CASSPRQGLWNEQFF	TGTGCCAGCAGTCCCCGACAGGGGTTGTGGAATGAGCAGTTCTTC
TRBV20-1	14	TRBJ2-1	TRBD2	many	CSVRGGFPYNEQFF	TGCAGTGTAAGGGGAGGGTTCCCATACAATGAGCAGTTCTTC
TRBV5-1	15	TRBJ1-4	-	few	CASSLALSGNEKLFF	TGCGCCAGCAGCTTGGCCCTATCAGGGAATGAAAAACTGTTTTTT